Below, 5 T cell receptor beta chains from the same sample are listed, as sequenced in a study (dated by TCRdb to about 2016). Receptor libraries were prepared by RT-PCR. The listed sequencing device is Illumina MiSeq. TCRdb applied fastp at Q25 and MiXCR to the public reads, then kept only in-frame beta chains. Entries are consolidated by CDR3 protein sequence, retaining the most common genes and DNA. A total of about 700,000 distinct CDR3 sequences appear in this sample, 14% of them only once. The top ten hold around 3.3% of the sample. The specimen sequenced was memory CD4+ T cells from blood. The receptors derive from a female donor in good health, serving as a healthy control.

This clonotype was detected ten times or more. This chain links TRBV6-5 with TRBJ2-1; D might be TRBD1 (6 bases). CDR1 MNHEY and CDR2 SVGAGI come from the germline V gene. Trimming removed 8 bases from V and 0 bases from J, with 11 bases in between. CDR3 length equals 14 residues. The CDR3 region is CASLQGPSYNEQFF. DNA for the CDR3: TGTGCCAGCCTACAGGGCCCCTCCTACAATGAGCAGTTCTTC.

This chain connects TRBV7-9 to TRBJ1-4, with D possibly TRBD1 on 6 matching bases. V dropped 5 bases and J dropped 0 bases, with 16 bases sitting between them. This CDR3 spans 17 amino acids. Germline V gene sequence: CDR1 SEHNR, CDR2 FQNEAQ (reference sequence). The CDR3 protein is CASSRRDTSATNEKLFF. The CDR3 DNA is TGTGCCAGCAGCCGACGGGACACGTCTGCAACTAATGAAAAACTGTTTTTT.

This clonotype was found many times. The V gene is TRBV20-1, the J gene TRBJ2-3; 13 bases align to TRBD2. The CDR3 extends over 16 amino acids. Germline trimming cut 0 bases from V and 1 base from J; bases unmatched to any gene: 1. CDR1 DFQATT and CDR2 SNEGSKA come from the germline V gene (reference sequence). CDR3 nucleotides: TGCAGTGCTAGAGAGGGGACTAGCGGGGGCACAGATACGCAGTATTTT. Its protein product is CSAREGTSGGTDTQYF.

The V and J genes are TRBV20-1 and TRBJ2-7, with 11 bases that match TRBD2. Looked up from germline, CDR1 is DFQATT and CDR2 is SNEGSKA (reference sequence). This CDR3 is built from 14 residues. V was clipped by 5 bases and J by 3 bases; unmatched bases: 6. The CDR3 reads CSALLAGGDYEQYF. The CDR3 DNA follows: TGCAGTGCTCTTCTAGCGGGGGGCGACTACGAGCAGTACTTC.

A single count supports this clonotype. The V and J genes are TRBV5-1 and TRBJ2-5, with D possibly matching TRBD1 (6 bases). Trimming pared 2 bases from V and 4 bases from J, leaving 15 bases between. Germline CDR1 and CDR2: SGHRS and YFSETQ. CDR3 length: 15 amino acids. The CDR3 DNA reads as TGCGCCAGCAGCTTATTAGAAGGGGGTCCAGAGACCCAGTACTTC. Encoded protein: CASSLLEGGPETQYF.